The 8 T cell receptor beta chains below all came from one sample that was sequenced in a study of T cells and Merkel cell carcinoma outcomes. Libraries were prepared by immunoSEQ multiplex PCR; TCRdb keeps only in-frame clonotypes and omits some of them. Of some 13,000 clones detected, more than 90% appear once; the ten largest clones hold 1.5% to 2.5%. Sequenced: tumor tissue from Merkel cell carcinoma. These receptors originate from a human donor with Merkel cell carcinoma.

The rearrangement links TRBV6-5 to TRBJ1-5; the D is unclear. Between the trimmed V and J ends, which lost 2 bases and 6 bases, there was a span of 11 bases. The germline V gene encodes CDR1 MNHEY and CDR2 SVGAGI. This CDR3 spans 14 amino acids. This CDR3 reads CASSYQRETQPQHF. In DNA form, the CDR3 reads TGTGCCAGCAGTTACCAAAGGGAGACTCAGCCCCAGCATTTT.

The chain employs TRBV9 and TRBJ1-2; 8 bases agree with TRBD1. CDR1 is SGDLS and CDR2 is YYNGEE in the germline V gene. This CDR3 is built from 15 residues. V was pared by 4 bases and J by 0 bases, with 5 bases of the junction left unmatched. CDR3 DNA: TGTGCCAGCAGCTCGCAGGGGGCGGCTAACTATGGCTACACCTTC. Amino acids: CASSSQGAANYGYTF. The complete variable domain, with remaining parts taken from reference TRBV9 and TRBJ1-2, reads DSGVTQTPKHLITATGQRVTLRCSPRSGDLSVYWYQQSLDQGLQFLIQYYNGEERAKGNILERFSAQQFPDLHSELNLSSLELGDSALYFCASSSQGAANYGYTFGSGTRLTVV.

V and J are TRBV5-5 and TRBJ2-5; 7 bases match TRBD2. CDR1 is SGHKS, CDR2 YYEKEE, per germline (reference sequence). CDR3 length: 14 amino acids. The V and J ends lost 0 bases and 2 bases, in that order; junction bases with no gene match: 1. The DNA for the CDR3 is TGTGCCAGCAGCTTGGGACTAGCACAAGAGACCCAGTACTTC. Amino acid sequence: CASSLGLAQETQYF.

The table lists this clone with a count of one. CDR3 loop: CAWSPAGGLVDQPQHF. The CDR3 DNA is TGTGCCTGGAGTCCCGCTGGGGGACTCGTGGATCAGCCCCAGCATTTT. This rearrangement joins TRBV30 to TRBJ1-5, with D maybe TRBD1 (5 bases). Looked up from germline, CDR1 is GTSNPN and CDR2 is SVGIG (reference sequence). V was cut by 2 bases and J by 5 bases, with 19 bases left in between. The CDR3 sequence is 16 residues long.

This sequence joins TRBV4-2 and TRBJ2-1, with 10 bases that match TRBD2. The V gene's germline CDR1 is LGHNA and CDR2 YNFKEQ. V dropped 0 bases and J dropped 4; count of bases not matched to a gene: 9. The CDR3 consists of 18 residues. The CDR3 sequence is CASSQDGLAGVGYNEQFF. As DNA, the CDR3 is TGTGCCAGCAGCCAAGATGGGCTAGCGGGGGTAGGGTACAATGAGCAGTTCTTC.

Notes on this clone: Other DNA sequences in this sample translate to the same CDR3. V is TRBV29-1 and J is TRBJ2-3; 7 nucleotides line up with TRBD2. CDR3 length: 14 amino acids. The trim removed 3 bases at V and 2 bases at J, leaving 5 bases unmatched. Germline CDR1 reads SQVTM; CDR2 reads ANQGSEA. CDR3 residues: CSVESSGNTDTQYF. The CDR3 nucleotides are TGCAGCGTTGAGTCTAGCGGTAACACAGATACGCAGTATTTT.

This chain links TRBV5-1 with TRBJ2-1; a possible D gene is TRBD1 (7 bases). The CDR3 is 14 amino acids. V was pared by 7 bases and J by 0 bases, with 11 bases between. CDR1 is SGHRS and CDR2 is YFSETQ in the germline V gene. The CDR3 loop is CASGGGFSYNEQFF. The CDR3 DNA follows: TGCGCCAGCGGAGGGGGCTTCTCCTACAATGAGCAGTTCTTC.

The chain uses TRBV18 and TRBJ2-5; D not resolved. The V gene's germline CDR1 is KGHSH and CDR2 LQKENI. V gave up 2 bases and J gave up 4 bases, with 5 bases separating them. The CDR3 has 12 residues. This CDR3 reads CASSPSRETQYF. CDR3 sequence (DNA): TGTGCCAGCTCACCATCGAGAGAGACCCAGTACTTC. Filled out from reference TRBV18 and TRBJ2-5, the complete variable domain reads NAGVMQNPRHLVRRRGQEARLRCSPMKGHSHVYWYRQLPEEGLKFMVYLQKENIIDESGMPKERFSAEFPKEGPSILRIQQVVRGDSAAYFCASSPSRETQYFGPGTRLLVL.